Presented here are 10 T cell receptor beta chains from one specimen sequenced in a study of cytomegalovirus exposure and HLA in healthy donors. The PCR contained 60 Vbeta and 13 Jbeta primers. TCRdb's copy holds only in-frame clones and misses some; the assay was immunoSEQ multiplex PCR. The sample consists of approximately 110,000 clones, roughly three fifths of them appearing once. The source material was PBMCs. These receptors were collected from a man aged 25 to 40 in good health and CMV-seropositive.

On this clone: Other DNA sequences in this sample translate to the same CDR3. The V and J genes are TRBV5-4 and TRBJ2-5; 11 nucleotides match TRBD2. The V gene's germline CDR1 is SGHNT and CDR2 YYREEE (reference sequence). J lost 2 bases, V lost 4 bases, and 7 bases had no gene match. This CDR3 has 16 residues. In nucleotides, the CDR3 is TGTGCCAGCAGCCTGGGCGGGACTAGCGGACAAGAGACCCAGTACTTC. It yields the protein CASSLGGTSGQETQYF.

Here the CDR3 DNA reads TGCGCCAGCAGTCCTGGTACGGGCACTGAAGCTTTCTTT. Its protein is CASSPGTGTEAFF. The V and J genes are TRBV5-1 and TRBJ1-1, with D hard to call. The CDR3 sequence is 13 residues long. Germline CDR1 is SGHRS and CDR2 is YFSETQ. Between the trimmed V and J ends, which lost 5 bases and 4 bases, there was a span of 12 bases.

The chain carries TRBV7-8 and TRBJ1-1; 9 bases are a match to TRBD1. The CDR3 loop spans 13 amino acids. Germline lookup yields CDR1 SGHVS and CDR2 FQNEAQ. The J segment lost 11 bases and the V segment lost 1 base, leaving 5 bases of the junction unmatched. The CDR3 coding sequence is TGTGCCAGCAGCTTAGGAGCGGGACAGGGTGCTTTCTTT. Amino acid sequence: CASSLGAGQGAFF.

The chain joins TRBV6-1 to TRBJ2-1; D possibly corresponds to TRBD1 (6 bases). In germline, CDR1 is MNHNS, CDR2 SASEGT. Deletions cut 7 bases from V and 3 bases from J, with 16 bases between. The CDR3 is 15 amino acids. CDR3 protein: CASIYWEQGYNEQFF. Here the CDR3 DNA reads TGTGCCAGCATTTATTGGGAACAGGGCTACAATGAGCAGTTCTTC.

The chain links TRBV5-1 to TRBJ2-5; maybe TRBD2 (6 bases). CDR3 length: 14 amino acids. Trimming removed 4 bases from V and 1 base from J, with 11 bases in between. Per the germline V gene, CDR1 is SGHRS and CDR2 is YFSETQ. Here the CDR3 reads CASSATGSQETQYF. DNA for the CDR3: TGCGCCAGCAGCGCGACCGGGAGCCAAGAGACCCAGTACTTC.

The table lists this clone with a count of one. V gene TRBV7-8 combines with J gene TRBJ1-1; a possible D gene is TRBD1 (6 bases). This CDR3 region has 15 residues. CDR1 and CDR2 (germline): SGHVS, FQNEAQ. V dropped 5 bases and J dropped 3 bases, with 16 bases sitting between them. CDR3 nucleotides: TGTGCCAGCAGCCATGTTACAGGGAGACACACTGAAGCTTTCTTT. Protein sequence: CASSHVTGRHTEAFF.

V gene TRBV9 combines with J gene TRBJ2-7; 8 bases match TRBD1. The ends lost 4 bases at V and 2 bases at J; junction bases unmatched: 8. CDR1 SGDLS and CDR2 YYNGEE come from the germline V gene. This CDR3 is built from 15 residues. The CDR3: CASSTEGTGPYEQYF. Written as DNA, the CDR3 is TGTGCCAGCAGCACGGAAGGGACAGGTCCCTACGAGCAGTACTTC.

In regard to this clone: The junction departs from germline at one end; a sequencing error may be responsible. The chain has TRBV7-7 and TRBJ2-5, with D perhaps matching TRBD2 (6 bases). Germline CDR1 is SSHAT and CDR2 is FNYEAQ (reference sequence). The CDR3 contains 15 residues. CDR3 coding DNA: TGTGCTAGCAGCTTAGGCAGGGACTGGGGGGAGACCCAGTACTTC. Its protein is CASSLGRDWGETQYF.

This chain uses TRBV6-5 with TRBJ2-2; D gene uncertain. The CDR3 extends over 15 amino acids. The ends were cut back, 6 bases at V and 4 bases at J, with 15 bases in the middle. The germline gives CDR1 MNHEY, CDR2 SVGAGI. The chain's CDR3 is CASRSYRVSTGELFF. Written as DNA, the CDR3 is TGTGCCAGCAGATCATACCGGGTTTCCACCGGGGAGCTGTTTTTT.

This clone was picked up one time. The chain has TRBV4-1 and TRBJ2-5; 7 nucleotides line up with TRBD2. The J call may not be correct, given that the DNA end is closer to TRBJ2-7. CDR1 is MGHRA and CDR2 is YSYEKL in the germline V gene. The CDR3 extends over 14 amino acids. CDR3 region: CASSPGPGGYEQYF. CDR3 bases: TGCGCCAGCAGCCCAGGGCCGGGGGGCTACGAGCAGTACTTC.